Presented here are 7 T cell receptor beta chains from one specimen sequenced in a study of spatial heterogeneity in lung cancer. From the 5' RACE reads, TCRdb called clonotypes with MiXCR, one entry per CDR3 protein. In the table there are roughly 71,000 distinct CDR3 sequences, roughly 9% of which are singletons. Time point described: blood at routine non-recurrence follow-up after resection. Sample: PBMCs, taken at follow-up. These receptors were obtained from a female donor with early-stage non-small cell lung cancer.

A word on this clonotype: Germline is not matched at one junction end, which may reflect a read error. This chain connects TRBV28 to TRBJ2-3; D is undetermined. From germline, CDR1 is MDHEN and CDR2 SYDVKM. This CDR3 is 13 amino acids long. DNA of the CDR3: TGTGTCAGCAGTTGGACCAGCACAGATACGCAGTATTTT. This gives the protein CVSSWTSTDTQYF.

The sample holds many counts of this clonotype. J is TRBJ2-5 and V is TRBV14; possibly TRBD1 or TRBD2 for D (5 bases each). The CDR3 loop spans 15 amino acids. Germline V lookup: CDR1 SGHDN, CDR2 FVKESK. V lost 4 bases to trimming and J lost 4 bases, with 16 bases between them. The CDR3, as DNA: TGTGCCAGCAGCCGGGGGTCCGGGTTTCGAGAGACCCAGTACTTC. Encoded protein: CASSRGSGFRETQYF.

In this sample, this clonotype turned up many times. The rearrangement joins TRBV9 to TRBJ2-1; TRBD2 aligns across 9 bases. Per germline, CDR1 SGDLS and CDR2 YYNGEE. J lost 5 bases, V lost 10 bases, and 13 bases had no gene match. The CDR3 length is 15 residues. The CDR3: CASAILAGSHNEQFF. CDR3 nucleotide sequence: TGTGCCTCAGCAATCCTAGCGGGAAGCCACAATGAGCAGTTCTTC.

This clonotype was detected ten times or more. The rearrangement joins TRBV9 to TRBJ2-1; D possibly corresponds to TRBD2 (6 bases). Trimming removed 4 bases at V and 3 bases at J, with 14 bases between. CDR1 is SGDLS and CDR2 is YYNGEE in the germline V gene. The CDR3 length is 15 residues. CDR3 DNA: TGTGCCAGCAGCCCCCGGTGGGGGGACTACAATGAGCAGTTCTTC. Its protein is CASSPRWGDYNEQFF. The whole variable domain, remainder taken from reference TRBV9 and TRBJ2-1, is DSGVTQTPKHLITATGQRVTLRCSPRSGDLSVYWYQQSLDQGLQFLIQYYNGEERAKGNILERFSAQQFPDLHSELNLSSLELGDSALYFCASSPRWGDYNEQFFGPGTRLTVL.

This clonotype has a count of ten or more. V gene TRBV30 combines with J gene TRBJ2-7; 7 positions match TRBD2. The CDR3 has 13 amino acids. Germline lookup yields CDR1 GTSNPN and CDR2 SVGIG (reference sequence). The ends lost 2 bases at V and 0 bases at J; junction bases unmatched: 1. The CDR3 nucleotides are TGTGCCTGGAGTCAGCGGGACTCCTACGAGCAGTACTTC. Protein sequence: CAWSQRDSYEQYF.

This chain links TRBV7-3 with TRBJ1-2; unclear D gene. The CDR3 has 14 amino acids. Germline V gene sequence: CDR1 SGHTA, CDR2 FQGTGA. V shed 3 bases and J shed 4 bases, with 12 bases lying between them. The CDR3 sequence: CASSLGPSSYGYTF. As DNA, the CDR3 is TGTGCCAGCAGCTTGGGTCCCTCCTCCTATGGCTACACCTTC.

This clonotype came up many times. The chain has TRBV14 and TRBJ2-3, with D hard to call. The CDR3 runs 13 residues. Germline CDR1 is SGHDN and CDR2 is FVKESK. Trimming took off 0 bases at V and 3 bases at J, with 4 bases between the two ends. CDR3 sequence: CASSQELTDTQYF. The CDR3 DNA reads as TGTGCCAGCAGCCAAGAACTGACAGATACGCAGTATTTT.